A selection of T cell receptor beta chains follows, all from one sample in a study of OX40 agonist ivuxolimab in advanced cancers. Some clones are missing from TCRdb's copy, which holds only in-frame ones; the method was immunoSEQ multiplex PCR. The profile shows 40,000 or so clones, almost 80% of them singletons. The source was CD4+ or CD8+ T cells sorted from blood, collected in a trial of the OX40 agonist ivuxolimab. The receptors derive from an adult with an advanced solid tumor such as melanoma, head and neck, liver or kidney cancer. CDR3s include the opening cysteine and the closing phenylalanine or tryptophan. A D gene is named only where the DNA matches it firmly. Some rows mark clone size as missing; the rest say once, few, many or name a class of expanded clone.

V	D	size	J	DNA	CDR3
TRBV7-2	.	.	TRBJ1-6	TGTGCCAGCAGCTTAGGGCGGACCTATACTAATTCACCCCTCCACTTT	CASSLGRTYTNSPLHF
TRBV5-5	.	.	TRBJ2-2	TGTGCCAGCAGCCCCGGGGTCGCGAACACCGGGGAGCTGTTTTTT	CASSPGVANTGELFF
TRBV15	TRBD1	.	TRBJ2-7	TGTGCCACCAGCGAACAGGGGCCCCTATACGAGCAGTACTTC	CATSEQGPLYEQYF
TRBV11-1	TRBD2	.	TRBJ2-1	TGTGCCAGCAGCTTACGCGGACTAGCGGGGGTAGGGAATGAGCAGTTCTTC	CASSLRGLAGVGNEQFF
TRBV4-1	TRBD1	.	TRBJ1-2	TGCGCCAGCAGCCAAGGCCGGGACAGGGGAGATGACTACACCTTC	CASSQGRDRGDDYTF
TRBV19	TRBD1	.	TRBJ2-7	TGTGCCAGTAGTCTACAGGGGAACCCCTACGAGCAGTACTTC	CASSLQGNPYEQYF
TRBV19	.	.	TRBJ1-1	TGTGCCAGTAGTACACTGCGACCCCTGGGAAACACTGAAGCTTTCTTT	CASSTLRPLGNTEAFF
TRBV7-9	.	.	TRBJ1-1	TGTGCCAGCAGCTTCACAGGGAACACTGAAGCTTTCTTT	CASSFTGNTEAFF
TRBV12-5	.	.	TRBJ2-3	TGTGCTAGTGGTTTGTCAGGGACTAGCACAGATACGCAGTATTTT	CASGLSGTSTDTQYF
TRBV28	.	few	TRBJ2-7	TGTGCCAGCAGTTTAGGGGGGACGGAGACCTACGAGCAGTACTTC	CASSLGGTETYEQYF
TRBV9	.	few	TRBJ2-1	TGTGCCAGCAGCGCGGCTTTAGCGGCTCATGAGCAGTTCTTC	CASSAALAAHEQFF
TRBV2	.	.	TRBJ1-4	TGTGCCAGCAGTGTGATGGCAAGCAATGAAAAACTGTTTTTT	CASSVMASNEKLFF
TRBV7-9	TRBD1	medium-sized	TRBJ1-1	TGTGCCAGCAGCTTAGCCGGGACAGAAAGGGCTTTCTTT	CASSLAGTERAFF
TRBV19	.	few	TRBJ2-5	TGTGCCAGTAGTCAGGGACCCCAAGAGACCCAGTACTTC	CASSQGPQETQYF
TRBV6-5	TRBD1	.	TRBJ1-2	TGTGCCAGCAGTTACACGGGACAGAACTATGGCTACACCTTC	CASSYTGQNYGYTF
TRBV11-2	.	.	TRBJ2-5	TGTGCCAGCAGCCCTGAGACATGGGAGACCCAGTACTTC	CASSPETWETQYF
TRBV5-6	TRBD2	.	TRBJ2-7	TGTGCCAGCAACCACCAGCGGGGGGGTCCTTACGAGCAGTACTTC	CASNHQRGGPYEQYF
TRBV5-1	.	.	TRBJ2-5	TGCGCCAGCAGCTTGGAAAGCAAAGAGACCCAGTACTTC	CASSLESKETQYF
TRBV10-3	.	.	TRBJ2-7	TGTGCCATCAGTGATCAGAACTCCTACGAGCAGTACTTC	CAISDQNSYEQYF
TRBV6-5	TRBD1	.	TRBJ1-5	TGTGCCAGCAGTTACTCCACAGGGGAACAGCCCCAGCATTTT	CASSYSTGEQPQHF
TRBV29-1	.	.	TRBJ2-2	TGCAGCGTTACTGGGACTTATAACACCGGGGAGCTGTTTTTT	CSVTGTYNTGELFF
TRBV7-6	.	.	TRBJ2-1	TGTGCCAGCAGCTTGGAGCTAGGATCCAATGAGCAGTTCTTC	CASSLELGSNEQFF
TRBV7-9	.	.	TRBJ1-4	TGTGCCAGCAGCTCCCCCCATGCAACTAATGAAAAACTGTTTTTT	CASSSPHATNEKLFF
TRBV7-2	TRBD1	.	TRBJ2-7	TGTGCCAGCAGCTCAGGACAGGGTAGCTACGAGCAGTACTTC	CASSSGQGSYEQYF
TRBV2	TRBD2	.	TRBJ2-2	TGTGCCAGCAGGGGACGACTAGCGGGAGTTATCACCGGGGAGCTGTTTTTT	CASRGRLAGVITGELFF
TRBV28	.	once	TRBJ2-7	TGTGCCAGCAGTTTCTCCCTGGACAAGGTCTCCTACGAGCAGTACTTC	CASSFSLDKVSYEQYF
TRBV7-3	.	.	TRBJ2-2	TGTGCCAGCAGCCTCGGGTATTTAGCAGCTAGCACCGGGGAGCTGTTTTTT	CASSLGYLAASTGELFF
TRBV5-5	TRBD1	.	TRBJ1-2	TGTGCCAGCAGCTCACCGTCTGACAGGGGGCGCCAGGGCTACACCTTC	CASSSPSDRGRQGYTF
TRBV6-4	.	.	TRBJ1-6	TGTGCCAGCAGGAGCGACCCTAATTCACCCCTCCACTTT	CASRSDPNSPLHF
TRBV7-2	.	.	TRBJ2-7	TGTGCCAGCAGCCCCAACCCGTTACGCTATTCATACGAGCAGTACTTC	CASSPNPLRYSYEQYF
TRBV7-8	.	few	TRBJ2-1	TGTGCCAGCAGCTTAAGTGAGAATGAGCAGTTCTTC	CASSLSENEQFF
TRBV9	TRBD1	medium-sized	TRBJ1-2	TGTGCCAGCAGCGTCTCGACTGCGGGACAGTTCGGCTACACCTTC	CASSVSTAGQFGYTF
TRBV7-2	.	.	TRBJ1-1	TGTGCCAGCAGCTTAATAAGGACTGAAGCTTTCTTT	CASSLIRTEAFF
TRBV10-1	.	.	TRBJ1-6	TGCGCCAGCGTCGGCTCCTATAATTCACCCCTCCACTTT	CASVGSYNSPLHF
TRBV5-6	.	.	TRBJ2-7	TGTGCCAGCAGCTTGTTCCACGAGCAGTACTTC	CASSLFHEQYF
TRBV4-3	TRBD2	.	TRBJ2-1	TGCGCCAGCAGCCAAGAGGGTGCTAGCGGGACCGCCGCTAGCTCCTACAATGAGCAGTTCTTC	CASSQEGASGTAASSYNEQFF
TRBV7-8	.	.	TRBJ2-2	TGTGCCAGCAGCCCCCGGACCGAGAACACCGGGGAGCTGTTTTTT	CASSPRTENTGELFF
TRBV18	.	.	TRBJ1-5	TGTGCCAGCTCACCATCTGGCGCGGATCAGCCCCAGCATTTT	CASSPSGADQPQHF
TRBV7-8	.	.	TRBJ2-7	TGTGCCAGCAGCTTAAAACAGGAGGTTACGTCCTACGAGCAGTACTTC	CASSLKQEVTSYEQYF